This entry lists 8 T cell receptor beta chains sequenced from one sample in a study of blood T cell repertoires in COVID-19. Sequenced by immunoSEQ multiplex PCR; TCRdb stores in-frame clones only, minus some. In the table there are about 190,000 clones, around 88% of which are singletons. The sequenced sample consisted of PBMCs or T cells enriched from blood (not recorded which). These TCRs come from a man aged 35-49 years with acute COVID-19.

The rearrangement links TRBV7-2 to TRBJ2-5; possible D gene TRBD2, 6 bases. Between the trimmed V and J ends, which lost 3 bases and 5 bases, there was a span of 10 bases. Per germline, CDR1 SGHTA and CDR2 FQGNSA. The CDR3 covers 13 residues. The DNA of the CDR3 is TGTGCCAGCAGCTTCGGGGGAGAGGAGACCCAGTACTTC. Translated, it gives CASSFGGEETQYF.

This clone was found once. The gene calls are TRBV12-5 and TRBJ2-1, with D tentatively TRBD2 (5 bases). Germline-derived CDR1 and CDR2 are LGHNT and FRNRAP. V shed 1 base and J shed 6 bases, with 13 bases lying between them. This CDR3 has 15 amino acids. The CDR3 sequence: CASGLGTAEANEQFF. For the CDR3, the DNA is TGTGCTAGTGGTTTGGGGACGGCGGAGGCCAATGAGCAGTTCTTC.

The J gene is TRBJ1-2, the V gene TRBV6-5, with D hard to call. Trimming pared 2 bases from V and 6 bases from J, leaving 10 bases between. This CDR3 is 13 amino acids long. Per the germline V gene, CDR1 is MNHEY and CDR2 is SVGAGI. CDR3 sequence reads: CASSYLREDGYTF. DNA for the CDR3: TGTGCCAGCAGTTACCTAAGGGAGGATGGCTACACCTTC.

The gene calls are TRBV19 and TRBJ1-2, with TRBD1 matching 7 bases. The V gene's germline CDR1 is LNHDA and CDR2 SQIVND (reference sequence). V dropped 3 bases and J dropped 3; count of bases not matched to a gene: 1. The CDR3 consists of 13 residues. CDR3 sequence: CASSMGTDYGYTF. The CDR3, as DNA: TGTGCCAGTAGTATGGGGACAGACTATGGCTACACCTTC. Together with reference TRBV19 and TRBJ1-2, the CDR3 gives the full variable domain: DGGITQSPKYLFRKEGQNVTLSCEQNLNHDAMYWYRQDPGQGLRLIYYSQIVNDFQKGDIAEGYSVSREKKESFPLTVTSAQKNPTAFYLCASSMGTDYGYTFGSGTRLTVV.

The V gene is TRBV18, the J gene TRBJ1-2; no firm D call. Per germline, CDR1 KGHSH and CDR2 LQKENI. V was trimmed by 2 bases and J by 7 bases, leaving 17 bases between them. CDR3 length equals 15 residues. CDR3 loop: CASSPSPGTEGGYTF. The CDR3 DNA reads TGTGCCAGCTCACCATCTCCCGGTACGGAGGGTGGCTACACCTTC.

The V and J genes are TRBV18 and TRBJ2-7; TRBD2 aligns across 10 bases. V shed 3 bases and J 5 bases; nucleotides not matched to a gene: 7. The V gene's germline CDR1 is KGHSH and CDR2 LQKENI. The CDR3 covers 15 residues. The CDR3 bases are TGTGCCAGCTCACCCTTTGCAGCGGGAGGGGACGAGCAGTACTTC. It specifies CASSPFAAGGDEQYF.

The chain employs TRBV9 and TRBJ2-3; 9 bases agree with TRBD2. CDR1 is SGDLS, CDR2 YYNGEE, per germline. Trimming removed 0 bases from V and 8 bases from J; junction bases left unmatched: 16. The CDR3 is 18 amino acids. The CDR3 protein is CASSVELAGLKGDGTQYF. CDR3 in DNA: TGTGCCAGCAGCGTAGAACTAGCGGGTCTCAAGGGGGATGGTACGCAGTATTTT.

This clone has a handful of counts. The rearrangement joins TRBV5-4 to TRBJ2-7; 12 bases fit TRBD1. The V and J ends lost 2 bases and 7 bases, in that order; junction bases with no gene match: 7. CDR1 is SGHNT, CDR2 YYREEE, per germline (reference sequence). The length of the CDR3 is 15 residues. DNA for the CDR3: TGTGCCAGCAGCTTACCGGGACAGGGGGCGCGGGAGCAGTACTTC. The encoded protein is CASSLPGQGAREQYF.